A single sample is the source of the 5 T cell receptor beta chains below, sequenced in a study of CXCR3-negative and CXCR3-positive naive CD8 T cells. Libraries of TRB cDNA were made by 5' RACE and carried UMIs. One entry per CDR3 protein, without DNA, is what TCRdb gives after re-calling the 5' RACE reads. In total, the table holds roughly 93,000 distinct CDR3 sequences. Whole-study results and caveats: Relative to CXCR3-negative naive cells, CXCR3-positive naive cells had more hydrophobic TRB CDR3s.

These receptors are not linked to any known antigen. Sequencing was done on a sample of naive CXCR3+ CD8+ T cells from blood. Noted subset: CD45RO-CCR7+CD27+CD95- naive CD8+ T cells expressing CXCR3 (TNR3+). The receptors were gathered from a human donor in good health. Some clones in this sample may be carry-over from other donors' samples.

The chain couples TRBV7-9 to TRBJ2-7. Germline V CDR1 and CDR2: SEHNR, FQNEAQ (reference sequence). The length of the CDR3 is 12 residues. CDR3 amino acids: CASSYDTYEQYF.

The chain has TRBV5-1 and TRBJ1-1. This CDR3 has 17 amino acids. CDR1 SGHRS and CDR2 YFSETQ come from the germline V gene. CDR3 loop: CASSLSREGRMNTEAFF.

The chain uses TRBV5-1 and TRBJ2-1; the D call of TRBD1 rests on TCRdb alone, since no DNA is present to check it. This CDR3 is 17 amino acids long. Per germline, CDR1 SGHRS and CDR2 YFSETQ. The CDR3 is CASSLGANQGWYNEQFF.

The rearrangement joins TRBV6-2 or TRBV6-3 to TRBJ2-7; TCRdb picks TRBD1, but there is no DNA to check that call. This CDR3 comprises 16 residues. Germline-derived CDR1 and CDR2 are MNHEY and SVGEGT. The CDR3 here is CASSRPGGAMTYEQYF.

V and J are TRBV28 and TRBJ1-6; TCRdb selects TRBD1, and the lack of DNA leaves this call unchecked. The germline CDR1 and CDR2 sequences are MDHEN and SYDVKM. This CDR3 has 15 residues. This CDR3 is CASSLGPGHRSPLHF.